This T cell receptor (beta chain) was profiled in a study of blood T cell repertoires in COVID-19. The CDR3 covers 17 residues. The trim removed 2 bases at V and 3 bases at J, leaving 9 bases unmatched. Germline-derived CDR1 and CDR2 are KGHSH and LQKENI. This clone was seen a single time. Libraries were prepared by immunoSEQ multiplex PCR; TCRdb keeps only in-frame clonotypes and omits some of them. The table has about 150,000 clones, 75% to 85% seen once. The chain uses TRBV18 and TRBJ1-3; 8 bases are a match to TRBD1. The sequence derives from a man aged 55-75 years with acute or convalescent COVID-19. The material sequenced was peripheral blood. The CDR3 region is CASSPRVQGAFGNTIYF. In DNA, the CDR3 is TGTGCCAGCTCACCAAGGGTCCAGGGGGCATTTGGAAACACCATATATTTT.